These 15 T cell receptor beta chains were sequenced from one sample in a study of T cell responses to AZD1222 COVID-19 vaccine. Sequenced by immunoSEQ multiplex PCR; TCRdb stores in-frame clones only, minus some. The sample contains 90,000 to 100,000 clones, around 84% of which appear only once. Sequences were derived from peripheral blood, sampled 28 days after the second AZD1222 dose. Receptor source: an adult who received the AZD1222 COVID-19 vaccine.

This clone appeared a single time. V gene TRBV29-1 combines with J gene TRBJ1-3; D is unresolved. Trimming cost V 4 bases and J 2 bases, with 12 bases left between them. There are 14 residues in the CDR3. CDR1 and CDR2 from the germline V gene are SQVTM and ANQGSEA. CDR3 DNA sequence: TGCAGCGTTGTAATGAGAAACCCTGGAAACACCATATATTTT. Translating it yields CSVVMRNPGNTIYF.

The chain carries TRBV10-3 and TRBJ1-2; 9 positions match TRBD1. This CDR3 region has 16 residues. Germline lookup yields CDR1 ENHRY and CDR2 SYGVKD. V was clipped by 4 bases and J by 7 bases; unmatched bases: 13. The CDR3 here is CAISGYRDREASGYTF. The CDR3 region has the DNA TGTGCCATCAGTGGATACCGGGACAGGGAGGCGAGTGGCTACACCTTC.

The CDR3 bases are TGCGCCAGCAGCTTGGACAGGGTCCCCACTGAAGCTTTCTTT. This encodes CASSLDRVPTEAFF. This rearrangement joins TRBV5-1 to TRBJ1-1, with D maybe TRBD1 (6 bases). Trimming removed 0 bases from V and 4 bases from J, with 10 bases in between. Germline values: CDR1 SGHRS, CDR2 YFSETQ. There are 14 residues in the CDR3.

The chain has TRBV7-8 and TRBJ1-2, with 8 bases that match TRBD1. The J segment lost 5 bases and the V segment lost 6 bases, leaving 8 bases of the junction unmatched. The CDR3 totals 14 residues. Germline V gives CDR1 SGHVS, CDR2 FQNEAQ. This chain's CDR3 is CASSERQGLYGYTF. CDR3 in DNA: TGTGCCAGCAGTGAACGACAGGGGCTTTATGGCTACACCTTC.

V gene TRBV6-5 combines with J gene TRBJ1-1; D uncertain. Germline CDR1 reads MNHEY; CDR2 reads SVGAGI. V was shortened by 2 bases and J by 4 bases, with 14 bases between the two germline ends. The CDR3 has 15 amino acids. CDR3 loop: CASSYGSPTFTEAFF. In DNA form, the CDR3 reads TGTGCCAGCAGTTACGGGTCTCCTACTTTCACTGAAGCTTTCTTT.

CDR3 sequence reads: CASSWSGSYSYEQYF. For the CDR3, the DNA is TGTGCCAGCAGCTGGAGCGGGAGTTACTCCTACGAGCAGTACTTC. The V gene is TRBV7-2, the J gene TRBJ2-7; 8 nucleotides align to TRBD2. Germline V gene lookup returns CDR1 SGHTA and CDR2 FQGNSA. V trimming: 4 bases; J trimming: 0 bases; junction bases outside the gene matches: 5. This CDR3 has 15 residues.

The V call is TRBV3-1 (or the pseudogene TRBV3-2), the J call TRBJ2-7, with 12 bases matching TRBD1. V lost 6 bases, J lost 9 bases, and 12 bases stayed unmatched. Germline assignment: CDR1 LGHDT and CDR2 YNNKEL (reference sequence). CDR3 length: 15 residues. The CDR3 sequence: CASSLTGTGGNRQYF. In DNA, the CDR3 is TGTGCCAGCAGTTTGACCGGGACAGGGGGCAATCGGCAGTACTTC.

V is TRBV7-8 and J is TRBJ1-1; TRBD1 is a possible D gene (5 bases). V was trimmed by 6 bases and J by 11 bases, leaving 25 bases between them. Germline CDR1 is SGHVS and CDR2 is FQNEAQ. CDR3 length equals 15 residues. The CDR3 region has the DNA TGTGCCAGCAGTGGGGGAAATTCTTGGTCCCTCGGGGCTTTCTTT. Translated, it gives CASSGGNSWSLGAFF.

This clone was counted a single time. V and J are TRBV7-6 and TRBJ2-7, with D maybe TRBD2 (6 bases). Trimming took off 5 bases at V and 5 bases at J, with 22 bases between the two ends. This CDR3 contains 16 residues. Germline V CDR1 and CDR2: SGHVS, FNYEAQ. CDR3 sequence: CASSAIETREEDEQYF. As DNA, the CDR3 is TGTGCCAGCAGCGCGATTGAGACTAGAGAGGAGGACGAGCAGTACTTC.

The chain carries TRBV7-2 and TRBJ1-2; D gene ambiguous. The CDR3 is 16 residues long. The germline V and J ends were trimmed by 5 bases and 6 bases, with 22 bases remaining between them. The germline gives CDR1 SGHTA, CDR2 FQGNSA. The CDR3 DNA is TGTGCCAGCAGCCTTCGGGCCCCCCGGCAGTCTCATGGCTACACCTTC. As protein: CASSLRAPRQSHGYTF.

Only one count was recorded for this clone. Written as DNA, the CDR3 is TGCGCCAGCAGCCCGGGTTGGGAGTACGAGCAGTACTTC. Translating gives CASSPGWEYEQYF. The chain employs TRBV5-1 and TRBJ2-7, with D maybe TRBD2 (5 bases). The CDR3 length is 13 residues. V was pared by 4 bases and J by 4 bases, with 12 bases between. CDR1 and CDR2 (germline): SGHRS, YFSETQ.

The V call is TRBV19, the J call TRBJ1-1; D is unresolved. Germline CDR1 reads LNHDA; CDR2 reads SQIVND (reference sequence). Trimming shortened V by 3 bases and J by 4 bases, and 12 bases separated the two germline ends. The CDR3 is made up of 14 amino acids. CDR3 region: CASSISVSSTEAFF. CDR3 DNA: TGTGCCAGTAGTATCTCAGTTAGTAGCACTGAAGCTTTCTTT.

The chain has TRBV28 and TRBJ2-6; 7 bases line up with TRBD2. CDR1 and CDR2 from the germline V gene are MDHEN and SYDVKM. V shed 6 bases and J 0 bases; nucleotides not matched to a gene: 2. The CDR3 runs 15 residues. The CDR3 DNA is TGTGCCAGCAGCGGGGGGTTCTCTGGGGCCAACGTCCTGACTTTC. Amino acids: CASSGGFSGANVLTF.

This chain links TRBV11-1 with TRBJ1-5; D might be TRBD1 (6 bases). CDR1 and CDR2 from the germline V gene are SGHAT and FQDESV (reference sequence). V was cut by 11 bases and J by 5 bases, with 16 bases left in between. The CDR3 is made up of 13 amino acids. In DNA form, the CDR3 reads TGTGCCTCCCAGGGACAATCGGATCAGCCCCAGCATTTT. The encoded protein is CASQGQSDQPQHF. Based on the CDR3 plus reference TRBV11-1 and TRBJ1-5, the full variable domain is EAEVAQSPRYKITEKSQAVAFWCDPISGHATLYWYRQILGQGPELLVQFQDESVVDDSQLPKDRFSAERLKGVDSTLKIQPAELGDSAMYLCASQGQSDQPQHFGDGTRLSIL.

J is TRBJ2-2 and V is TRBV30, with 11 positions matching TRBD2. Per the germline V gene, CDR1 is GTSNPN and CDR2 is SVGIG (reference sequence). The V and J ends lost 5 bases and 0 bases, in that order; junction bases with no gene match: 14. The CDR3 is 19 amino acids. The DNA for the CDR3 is TGTGCCTGGGAAGGGACTAGCGGAAATAGACACCCGAACACCGGGGAGCTGTTTTTT. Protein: CAWEGTSGNRHPNTGELFF. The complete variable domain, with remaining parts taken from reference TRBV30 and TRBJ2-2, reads SQTIHQWPATLVQPVGSPLSLECTVEGTSNPNLYWYRQAAGRGLQLLFYSVGIGQISSEVPQNLSASRPQDRQFILSSKKLLLSDSGFYLCAWEGTSGNRHPNTGELFFGEGSRLTVL.